Below, 11 T cell receptor beta chains from the same sample are listed, as sequenced in a study of T cell changes during pregnancy in multiple sclerosis. Clones were read by immunoSEQ multiplex PCR, and TCRdb kept only the in-frame ones, dropping some. The table includes tens of thousands of clones, about 91% detected once. The specimen was CD8+ T cells from peripheral blood mononuclear cells, collected in the second trimester of pregnancy. These receptors were taken from a female donor with multiple sclerosis, enrolled in a pregnancy study.

This clone is a singleton in its sample. V and J are TRBV7-9 and TRBJ2-3, with D possibly TRBD1 on 5 matching bases. Germline CDR1 is SEHNR and CDR2 is FQNEAQ (reference sequence). This CDR3 has 13 residues. V was trimmed by 5 bases and J by 5 bases, leaving 11 bases between them. The CDR3 sequence is CASSPGHGDTQYF. As DNA, the CDR3 is TGTGCCAGCAGCCCCGGACACGGAGATACGCAGTATTTT.

The CDR3: CASNRLAIDTQYF. The DNA of the CDR3 is TGTGCCAGCAACCGGCTAGCGATAGATACGCAGTATTTT. This chain links TRBV2 with TRBJ2-3, with D maybe TRBD2 (6 bases). Trimming removed 7 bases at V and 5 bases at J, with 13 bases between. This CDR3 comprises 13 residues. In germline, CDR1 is SNHLY, CDR2 FYNNEI.

The rearrangement joins TRBV27 to TRBJ2-5, with 7 bases matching TRBD2. TRBJ2-7 matches the DNA end more closely, so the J call is doubtful. Germline V CDR1 and CDR2: MNHEY, SMNVEV (reference sequence). There are 15 residues in the CDR3. In nucleotides, the CDR3 is TGTGCCAGCAGTTTTGGGCGGGAGCCCCCCTACGAGCAGTACTTC. Translating it yields CASSFGREPPYEQYF.

Here the CDR3 reads CASSYREDRGETQYF. The DNA for the CDR3 is TGTGCCAGCAGCTACAGAGAGGACAGGGGTGAGACCCAGTACTTC. The V call is TRBV6-6, the J call TRBJ2-5; 9 bases align to TRBD1. After removal of 6 bases from V and 5 bases from J, the junction contained 10 bases not matched to a gene. CDR3 size: 15 residues. The V gene's germline CDR1 is MNHNY and CDR2 SVGAGI (reference sequence).

The chain combines TRBV28 with TRBJ2-7, with 7 bases aligning to TRBD2. The CDR3 runs to 13 residues. Germline assignment: CDR1 MDHEN and CDR2 SYDVKM. The trim removed 10 bases at V and 2 bases at J, leaving 8 bases unmatched. CDR3 DNA sequence: TGTGCCACCCGGACCGGGGGGACCTACGAGCAGTACTTC. It encodes CATRTGGTYEQYF.

This rearrangement joins TRBV5-1 to TRBJ2-3, with 14 bases aligning to TRBD2. Germline trimming cut 0 bases from V and 2 bases from J; bases unmatched to any gene: 8. The CDR3 is made up of 19 amino acids. CDR1 and CDR2 from the germline V gene are SGHRS and YFSETQ. CDR3 loop: CASSLEGLAGVTLTDTQYF. DNA of the CDR3: TGCGCCAGCAGCTTGGAGGGACTAGCGGGAGTTACCCTCACAGATACGCAGTATTTT.

J is TRBJ2-5 and V is TRBV7-6, with 14 bases aligning to TRBD2. CDR3 length equals 19 residues. After removal of 4 bases from V and 4 bases from J, the junction contained 14 bases not matched to a gene. Germline-derived CDR1 and CDR2 are SGHVS and FNYEAQ. DNA for the CDR3: TGTGCCAGCAGCTCAGTGACTAGCGGGAGGGCCTTGGTGAGAGAGACCCAGTACTTC. It translates to CASSSVTSGRALVRETQYF.

The genes are TRBV7-9 and TRBJ2-7; D possibly corresponds to TRBD1 (6 bases). V was clipped by 5 bases and J by 6 bases, with 17 bases between them. The CDR3 is 14 amino acids. Germline CDR1 SEHNR, CDR2 FQNEAQ (reference sequence). The CDR3 loop is CASSNRDIPLEQYF. The CDR3 bases are TGTGCCAGCAGCAACCGGGACATACCTCTCGAGCAGTACTTC.

The V call is TRBV29-1, the J call TRBJ1-2, with TRBD1 as a possible D gene (5 bases). Germline V gives CDR1 SQVTM, CDR2 ANQGSEA. There are 10 residues in the CDR3. The V end lost 6 bases, the J end lost 6 bases, and 8 bases lay between the germline ends. The CDR3: CSVVRDGYTF. In DNA, the CDR3 is TGCAGCGTCGTCAGGGATGGCTACACCTTC.

The chain is built from TRBV25-1 and TRBJ2-1; possible D gene TRBD1, 6 bases. V dropped 5 bases and J dropped 10 bases, with 15 bases sitting between them. Germline assignment: CDR1 MGHDK and CDR2 SYGVNS. The CDR3 is made up of 13 amino acids. The CDR3 is CASSYGTKREQFF. The CDR3 nucleotides read TGTGCCAGCAGTTACGGGACAAAACGAGAGCAGTTCTTC. The variable domain in full, completed from reference TRBV25-1 and TRBJ2-1, reads EADIYQTPRYLVIGTGKKITLECSQTMGHDKMYWYQQDPGMELHLIHYSYGVNSTEKGDLSSESTVSRIRTEHFPLTLESARPSHTSQYLCASSYGTKREQFFGPGTRLTVL.

The J gene is TRBJ1-1, the V gene TRBV7-2; D gene unclear. CDR1 and CDR2 (germline): SGHTA, FQGNSA. This CDR3 spans 13 amino acids. V was shortened by 4 bases and J by 0 bases, with 6 bases between the two germline ends. The CDR3 DNA follows: TGTGCCAGCAGCTCAAGCCTGAACACTGAAGCTTTCTTT. Translation: CASSSSLNTEAFF.